The rows below give T cell receptor beta chains drawn from one sample of a study of blood T cell repertoires in COVID-19. Sequencing was performed with immunoSEQ multiplex PCR; in TCRdb, only in-frame clones are kept and a portion is missing. This sample has roughly 250,000 clones, with 81% found just once. Sequences were obtained from peripheral blood. These receptors came from a woman aged 55-75 years with active or convalescent COVID-19. CDR3s include the opening cysteine and the closing phenylalanine or tryptophan. The order of the fields is V gene, D gene, J gene, clone size, CDR3 protein, CDR3 DNA. D genes are given only for firm matches. Not all rows give a size; the values are once, few, many and, for expanded clones, a class.

TRBV3-1/TRBV3-2	TRBD2	TRBJ2-5	-	CASSQAQRWGGEETQYF	TGTGCCAGCAGCCAAGCCCAACGATGGGGGGGGGAGGAGACCCAGTACTTC
TRBV7-9	-	TRBJ2-7	-	CASSLQGGQYF	TGTGCCAGCAGCTTACAGGGTGGGCAGTACTTC
TRBV2	-	TRBJ2-3	-	CAPSGLRFSFTDTQYF	TGTGCCCCAAGTGGACTTAGGTTTAGTTTCACAGATACGCAGTATTTT
TRBV1	-	TRBJ2-3	-	CTSSQEGILASTDTQYF	TGCACCAGCAGCCAAGAGGGGATACTAGCTAGCACAGATACGCAGTATTTT
TRBV6-6	-	TRBJ1-1	-	CASSYEGGTEAFF	TGTGCCAGCAGTTACGAAGGGGGCACTGAAGCTTTCTTT
TRBV6-5	-	TRBJ2-5	once	CASSLTRAGTQYF	TGTGCCAGCAGCTTGACACGTGCCGGGACCCAGTACTTC
TRBV10-1	-	TRBJ2-1	-	CASSDPAGAPGNEQFF	TGCGCCAGCAGTGACCCCGCGGGGGCCCCGGGTAATGAGCAGTTCTTC
TRBV7-9	-	TRBJ1-1	-	CASSFQSPEAFF	TGTGCCAGCAGCTTTCAATCCCCTGAAGCTTTCTTT
TRBV5-1	-	TRBJ2-5	-	CASSLGGGSTQETQYF	TGCGCCAGCAGCTTGGGTGGGGGGTCGACGCAAGAGACCCAGTACTTC
TRBV19	-	TRBJ2-2	-	CASSISGDWLTGELFF	TGTGCCAGTAGTATATCGGGGGACTGGCTCACCGGGGAGCTGTTTTTT
TRBV5-1	TRBD1	TRBJ1-2	-	CASSLARDRVGFGYTF	TGCGCCAGCAGCTTGGCCCGGGACAGGGTGGGTTTTGGCTACACCTTC
TRBV19	TRBD1	TRBJ2-3	-	CASSMGTGGTDTQYF	TGTGCCAGTAGTATGGGGACAGGGGGAACAGATACGCAGTATTTT
TRBV7-8	-	TRBJ2-7	-	CASSGDRGYEQYF	TGTGCCAGCAGCGGCGATCGGGGCTACGAGCAGTACTTC
TRBV29-1	-	TRBJ1-2	few	CSADGGHGYTF	TGCAGCGCCGACGGGGGGCACGGCTACACCTTC
TRBV4-1	TRBD2	TRBJ2-3	once	CASSQDPAGALQDTQYF	TGCGCCAGCAGCCAAGATCCAGCGGGGGCCTTGCAGGATACGCAGTATTTT
TRBV7-2	TRBD1	TRBJ1-5	-	CASSSRVGTGYQPQHF	TGTGCCAGCAGCTCCCGAGTCGGGACAGGGTATCAGCCCCAGCATTTT
TRBV11-2	-	TRBJ1-2	-	CASNPRTVLRAILSF	TGTGCCAGCAACCCACGGACAGTGTTGCGCGCCATCCTGAGCTTC
TRBV4-3	-	TRBJ2-5	-	CASSQTGVFQETQYF	TGCGCCAGCAGCCAAACGGGGGTATTCCAAGAGACCCAGTACTTC
TRBV9	-	TRBJ2-2	-	CASSVAPGTGELFF	TGTGCCAGCAGCGTAGCGCCCGGGACCGGGGAGCTGTTTTTT
TRBV27	-	TRBJ1-2	-	CASSQTGNYGYTF	TGTGCCAGCAGTCAAACAGGGAACTATGGCTACACCTTC